These 20 T cell receptor beta chains were sequenced from one sample in a study of cytomegalovirus exposure and HLA in healthy donors. Amplification used 60 Vbeta primers and 13 Jbeta primers. TCRdb keeps only in-frame clones here, not all; method: immunoSEQ multiplex PCR. The table shows roughly 120,000 clones, with about 80% occurring only once. What was sequenced was PBMCs. The receptors originated from a male donor in good health and CMV-seronegative.

V usage is TRBV11-2 and J usage is TRBJ1-1, with a tentative D call TRBD1 (5 bases). This CDR3 region has 16 residues. CDR1 and CDR2 from the germline V gene are SGHAT and FQNNGV. Trimming left V 1 base short and J 8 bases short, with 20 bases between. CDR3 sequence (DNA): TGTGCCAGCAGCTTAGCTCGCGGGGGGATGGTAAAGGAAGCTTTCTTT. Its protein is CASSLARGGMVKEAFF.

The rearrangement uses TRBV30 and TRBJ1-1; the D gene is possibly TRBD1 (6 bases). The CDR3 contains 13 residues. The V end was cut by 2 bases, the J end by 9 bases, with 16 bases between. Germline CDR1 GTSNPN, CDR2 SVGIG (reference sequence). CDR3 sequence (DNA): TGTGCCTGGAGTACACGGACAGACCCACAAGCTTTCTTT. Its translation: CAWSTRTDPQAFF.

This clone was seen a few times. V is TRBV9 and J is TRBJ2-1; 7 bases fit TRBD1. V trimming: 4 bases; J trimming: 4 bases; junction bases outside the gene matches: 5. There are 14 residues in the CDR3. Germline CDR1 SGDLS, CDR2 YYNGEE. The CDR3 DNA follows: TGTGCCAGCAGCACCGGGACAGCTTACAATGAGCAGTTCTTC. Translated: CASSTGTAYNEQFF.

This chain joins TRBV23-1 and TRBJ1-4, with 7 bases aligning to TRBD1. TRBV23-1 is filed as an ORF, its function uncertain. The CDR3 length is 15 residues. J was trimmed by 10 bases and V by 6 bases; bases with no gene match: 14. The CDR3 reads CASSLRGQFSRKLFF. Here the CDR3 DNA reads TGCGCCAGCAGCCTTCGGGGACAGTTTTCACGAAAACTGTTTTTT.

The chain carries TRBV6-1 and TRBJ2-7; possible D gene TRBD2, 6 bases. The CDR3 has 17 amino acids. V was clipped by 2 bases and J by 2 bases, with 19 bases between them. The germline V gene has CDR1 MNHNS and CDR2 SASEGT. The CDR3 coding sequence is TGTGCCAGCAGTGAAATTGGTGGAGGGTCATTGACCTACGAGCAGTACTTC. It translates to CASSEIGGGSLTYEQYF.

This clone occurred a few times. The V call is TRBV6-5, the J call TRBJ1-2, with D perhaps TRBD1 (5 bases). This CDR3 comprises 13 residues. Germline CDR1 reads MNHEY; CDR2 reads SVGAGI. Trimming pared 6 bases from V and 5 bases from J, leaving 13 bases between. Written as DNA, the CDR3 is TGTGCCAGCAGAGCAGGGTCCGAATATGGCTACACCTTC. It yields the protein CASRAGSEYGYTF.

The rearrangement joins TRBV28 to TRBJ2-1; 9 bases fit TRBD2. CDR1 is MDHEN, CDR2 SYDVKM, per germline. The CDR3 has 14 residues. V lost 8 bases, J lost 8 bases, and 10 bases stayed unmatched. The CDR3 loop reads CASHERGEEYEQFF. The CDR3, as DNA: TGTGCCAGCCATGAGCGGGGGGAAGAATATGAGCAGTTCTTC.

The chain joins TRBV7-2 to TRBJ2-3; no clear D. This CDR3 comprises 14 residues. V lost 6 bases to trimming and J lost 4 bases, with 14 bases between them. From germline, CDR1 is SGHTA and CDR2 FQGNSA. The CDR3 DNA sequence: TGTGCCAGCAGTTCACACCGAAGTTCAGATACGCAGTATTTT. It is translated as CASSSHRSSDTQYF.

J is TRBJ1-1 and V is TRBV5-1; TRBD1 is a possible D gene (6 bases). This CDR3 contains 16 residues. V was shortened by 2 bases and J by 4 bases, with 18 bases between the two germline ends. CDR1 and CDR2 from the germline V gene are SGHRS and YFSETQ. The DNA for the CDR3 is TGCGCCAGCAGCTTTGGACAGCTCCTCCTGGGCACTGAAGCTTTCTTT. Amino acids: CASSFGQLLLGTEAFF.

In this sample, this clone turned up once. This sequence joins TRBV27 and TRBJ2-7; 7 nucleotides line up with TRBD1. The CDR3 loop spans 13 amino acids. V lost 1 base to trimming and J lost 5 bases; unmatched junction nucleotides: 2. CDR1 and CDR2 (germline): MNHEY, SMNVEV (reference sequence). Here the CDR3 reads CASSLFQGDEQYF. The CDR3 DNA is TGTGCCAGCAGTTTATTTCAGGGGGACGAGCAGTACTTC.

V gene TRBV9 combines with J gene TRBJ2-1; D perhaps matches TRBD2 (5 bases). The CDR3 loop spans 13 amino acids. The V end lost 3 bases, the J end lost 4 bases, and 8 bases lay between the germline ends. Germline V gives CDR1 SGDLS, CDR2 YYNGEE. CDR3 in DNA: TGTGCCAGCAGCGGAGGGTCTTACAATGAGCAGTTCTTC. Protein product: CASSGGSYNEQFF. Full variable domain (remainder filled in from reference TRBV9 and TRBJ2-1): DSGVTQTPKHLITATGQRVTLRCSPRSGDLSVYWYQQSLDQGLQFLIQYYNGEERAKGNILERFSAQQFPDLHSELNLSSLELGDSALYFCASSGGSYNEQFFGPGTRLTVL.

In its sample, this clone was seen many times. The chain couples TRBV10-3 to TRBJ1-2, with D perhaps matching TRBD1 (5 bases). The CDR3 is made up of 13 amino acids. Germline CDR1 is ENHRY and CDR2 is SYGVKD. V was cut by 11 bases and J by 8 bases, with 21 bases left in between. The DNA of the CDR3 is TGTGCCCTAGACGGGGGTAACAAGGCCGGCTACACCTTC. Protein product: CALDGGNKAGYTF.

This chain connects TRBV9 to TRBJ1-1; maybe TRBD1 (5 bases). V lost 3 bases and J lost 5, with 17 bases in between. CDR1 SGDLS and CDR2 YYNGEE come from the germline V gene. The CDR3 is 15 amino acids. The CDR3 protein is CASSARSNAGTEAFF. CDR3 nucleotides: TGTGCCAGCAGCGCGAGATCAAACGCAGGGACTGAAGCTTTCTTT.

The chain uses TRBV29-1 and TRBJ1-2, with 7 nucleotides matching TRBD1. Germline values: CDR1 SQVTM, CDR2 ANQGSEA. CDR3 length equals 14 residues. Germline trimming cut 3 bases from V and 7 bases from J; bases unmatched to any gene: 11. The CDR3 is CSVETGILFSGYTF. DNA of the CDR3: TGCAGCGTTGAGACAGGGATCCTTTTTTCTGGCTACACCTTC.

The chain carries TRBV29-1 and TRBJ2-5, with unresolved D. The last part of the DNA fits TRBJ2-7 better; the J call may be wrong. Looked up from germline, CDR1 is SQVTM and CDR2 is ANQGSEA. This CDR3 has 11 amino acids. DNA of the CDR3: TGCAGCGTTGGTGGCCACTACGAGCAGTACTTC. Its protein product is CSVGGHYEQYF.

The chain links TRBV4-1 to TRBJ2-3; D gene unclear. Trimming pared 1 base from V and 3 bases from J, leaving 11 bases between. The CDR3 runs 15 residues. Germline values: CDR1 MGHRA, CDR2 YSYEKL. The CDR3 DNA follows: TGCGCCAGCAGCCAAGGGCAGGTTATTACAGATACGCAGTATTTT. It translates to CASSQGQVITDTQYF.

This chain connects TRBV9 to TRBJ1-2; D is possibly TRBD1 (5 bases). CDR1 and CDR2 from the germline V gene are SGDLS and YYNGEE. This CDR3 is built from 13 residues. Trimming removed 4 bases from V and 4 bases from J, with 11 bases in between. DNA for the CDR3: TGTGCCAGCAGCTATGGGACTACCTATGGCTACACCTTC. Residues: CASSYGTTYGYTF.

The CDR3 DNA follows: TGTGCCACCAGCAGAGGTCAGGGGATTTCTTCCTACGAGCAGTACTTC. Translated, it gives CATSRGQGISSYEQYF. This rearrangement joins TRBV15 to TRBJ2-7; a weak D match, TRBD1 (6 bases). CDR1 and CDR2 from the germline V gene are LNHNV and YYDKDF (reference sequence). This CDR3 spans 16 amino acids. Trimming cost V 1 base and J 1 base, with 14 bases left between them.

The J gene is TRBJ1-5, the V gene TRBV2, with D unresolved. V was trimmed by 3 bases and J by 1 base, leaving 10 bases between them. The CDR3 covers 15 residues. Germline values: CDR1 SNHLY, CDR2 FYNNEI. Written as DNA, the CDR3 is TGTGCCAGCAGTGATCTGTCGGGAAGCAATCAGCCCCAGCATTTT. Amino acid sequence: CASSDLSGSNQPQHF.

V is TRBV19 and J is TRBJ2-7; 8 bases line up with TRBD2. The length of the CDR3 is 16 residues. The germline gives CDR1 LNHDA, CDR2 SQIVND (reference sequence). The junction had 12 bases not matched to a gene; V was cut back by 5 bases and J by 3 bases. The CDR3 sequence is CASSASGGGGFYEQYF. CDR3 in DNA: TGTGCCAGTAGTGCCTCCGGGGGGGGAGGATTCTACGAGCAGTACTTC.